Reported below is one T cell receptor beta chain. The source of the sample is a study of T cell responses to AZD1222 COVID-19 vaccine. The repertoire was sequenced with immunoSEQ multiplex PCR; TCRdb's copy has only in-frame clones and lacks some. The profile shows about 100,000 clones, 87% of them singletons. Germline V CDR1 and CDR2: SEHNR, FQNEAQ (reference sequence). With V trimmed by 0 bases and J by 4 bases, 4 bases remained unmatched. This CDR3 comprises 15 residues. This clonotype originated in an adult in good health. The sequencing used peripheral blood, collected on day 0 of AZD1222 vaccination. The chain has TRBV7-9 and TRBJ1-2; 8 bases map to TRBD1. The chain's CDR3 is CASSLATGAGYGYTF. The CDR3 DNA reads TGTGCCAGCAGCTTAGCGACAGGGGCTGGCTATGGCTACACCTTC.